The 22 T cell receptor beta chains reported below all come from one sample, sequenced in a study of T cells in localized non-small cell lung cancer. Repertoires were generated with immunoSEQ multiplex PCR, while TCRdb's copy carries only in-frame clones and drops some. The sample lists fewer than 50,000 clones, 83% occurring once. Sequencing was performed on PBMCs, taken before any cancer treatment. Receptors were obtained from a man aged 40 to 69 with stage II lung adenocarcinoma.

DNA of the CDR3: TGTGCCACCAGCAGAGATCGCCTCTCTGGGGCCAACGTCCTGACTTTC. Its translation is CATSRDRLSGANVLTF. This rearrangement joins TRBV15 to TRBJ2-6; the D is unclear. Looked up from germline, CDR1 is LNHNV and CDR2 is YYDKDF (reference sequence). The CDR3 runs 16 residues. With 0 bases removed from V and 0 bases from J, the gap between germline ends came to 6 bases.

This chain connects TRBV7-6 to TRBJ2-3; TRBD1 matches at 7 bases. The CDR3 contains 14 residues. The trim removed 5 bases at V and 4 bases at J, leaving 6 bases unmatched. CDR1 is SGHVS and CDR2 is FNYEAQ in the germline V gene. CDR3 residues: CASSQRDSPDTQYF. Written as DNA, the CDR3 is TGTGCCAGCAGCCAAAGGGACAGCCCAGATACGCAGTATTTT.

V usage is TRBV5-6 and J usage is TRBJ2-1; 8 nucleotides align to TRBD2. The V and J ends lost 1 base and 6 bases, in that order; junction bases with no gene match: 6. This CDR3 is built from 15 residues. Germline CDR1 reads SGHDT; CDR2 reads YYEEEE. CDR3 residues: CASSLWGLVSNEQFF. The CDR3 DNA sequence: TGTGCCAGCAGCTTGTGGGGACTAGTTTCCAATGAGCAGTTCTTC. The full variable domain, in which reference TRBV5-6 and TRBJ2-1 provide the parts outside the CDR3, is DAGVTQSPTHLIKTRGQQVTLRCSPKSGHDTVSWYQQALGQGPQFIFQYYEEEERQRGNFPDRFSGHQFPNYSSELNVNALLLGDSALYLCASSLWGLVSNEQFFGPGTRLTVL.

The rearrangement uses TRBV5-6 and TRBJ1-3, with 8 positions matching TRBD1. Germline V gene lookup returns CDR1 SGHDT and CDR2 YYEEEE. V lost 1 base and J lost 4; bases outside the gene matches: 4. The CDR3 runs 15 residues. CDR3 amino acids: CASSLQGADGNTIYF. CDR3 nucleotide sequence: TGTGCCAGCAGCTTGCAGGGGGCAGACGGAAACACCATATATTTT.

This rearrangement joins TRBV5-1 to TRBJ2-3, with 8 bases matching TRBD2. The CDR3 sequence is 16 residues long. Germline values: CDR1 SGHRS, CDR2 YFSETQ. With 0 bases clipped from V and 4 bases from J, the junction kept 7 bases outside the gene matches. The CDR3 spells CASSLGSGGVADTQYF. The CDR3 region has the DNA TGCGCCAGCAGCTTGGGATCGGGAGGGGTCGCAGATACGCAGTATTTT. Looking up the rest from reference TRBV5-1 and TRBJ2-3 gives the full variable domain: KAGVTQTPRYLIKTRGQQVTLSCSPISGHRSVSWYQQTPGQGLQFLFEYFSETQRNKGNFPGRFSGRQFSNSRSEMNVSTLELGDSALYLCASSLGSGGVADTQYFGPGTRLTVL.

The V gene is TRBV9, the J gene TRBJ2-3; a weak D match, TRBD1 (5 bases). V was pared by 0 bases and J by 3 bases, with 11 bases between. CDR3 size: 15 residues. The germline CDR1 and CDR2 sequences are SGDLS and YYNGEE. The CDR3 here is CASSVAGARTDTQYF. CDR3 in DNA: TGTGCCAGCAGCGTAGCTGGGGCGAGGACAGATACGCAGTATTTT.

This clone was seen a few times. This sequence joins TRBV21-1 and TRBJ2-1; the D call of TRBD2 is as the table states it, not checked on the DNA. TRBV21-1 is given as a pseudogene. The CDR3 is 17 residues long. The CDR3 DNA follows: TGTGCCAGAGGGGGTAGCGGGGGTGTAAGAGTCTACAATGAGCAGTTCTTC. Protein product: CARGGSGGVRVYNEQFF.

This chain's CDR3 is CASSQSQGRTGELFF. CDR3 in DNA: TGCGCCAGCAGCCAATCTCAGGGCCGCACCGGGGAGCTGTTTTTT. J is TRBJ2-2 and V is TRBV4-1, with a weak D call TRBD1 (5 bases). The CDR3 is 15 residues long. The V gene lost 2 bases and the J gene lost 4 bases, with 11 bases spanning the gap. Looked up from germline, CDR1 is MGHRA and CDR2 is YSYEKL.

The CDR3 DNA reads as TGTGCCAGCAGTAAAGACAGTACCTATGGCTACACCTTC. Protein: CASSKDSTYGYTF. The rearrangement links TRBV6-6 to TRBJ1-2; TRBD1 might be the D (5 bases). With 5 bases removed from V and 4 bases from J, the gap between germline ends came to 11 bases. CDR1 MNHNY and CDR2 SVGAGI come from the germline V gene (reference sequence). The CDR3 consists of 13 residues.

J is TRBJ1-1 and V is TRBV7-2, with 9 bases that match TRBD1. The V segment lost 5 bases and the J segment 5 bases; nucleotides outside the gene matches: 12. The CDR3 is 16 residues long. Germline V CDR1 and CDR2: SGHTA, FQGNSA. The CDR3, as DNA: TGTGCCAGCAGCGCAACCGGGACAGGGTATGGGACTGAAGCTTTCTTT. Translating gives CASSATGTGYGTEAFF.

The V and J genes are TRBV7-9 and TRBJ2-5; D unclear. The CDR3 extends over 16 amino acids. Per the germline V gene, CDR1 is SEHNR and CDR2 is FQNEAQ (reference sequence). Deletions cut 5 bases from V and 5 bases from J, with 21 bases between. The CDR3: CASSLPSEWTGETQYF. In DNA, the CDR3 is TGTGCCAGCAGCCTACCCTCGGAATGGACCGGGGAGACCCAGTACTTC.

The chain combines TRBV7-9 with TRBJ1-4, with a weak D call TRBD1 (6 bases). Germline lookup yields CDR1 SEHNR and CDR2 FQNEAQ (reference sequence). The CDR3 runs 12 residues. Trimming pared 8 bases from V and 8 bases from J, leaving 12 bases between. The DNA for the CDR3 is TGTGCCAGCCGCAGGGGCGGAGAAAAACTGTTTTTT. Translation gives CASRRGGEKLFF.

The chain couples TRBV7-8 to TRBJ2-4, with D perhaps matching TRBD1 (6 bases). The V gene's germline CDR1 is SGHVS and CDR2 FQNEAQ. V was clipped by 3 bases and J by 7 bases, with 10 bases between them. This CDR3 is built from 13 residues. CDR3 nucleotides: TGTGCCAGCAGCTTGAAAACAGGGAACATTCAGTACTTC. It encodes CASSLKTGNIQYF.

The chain uses TRBV6-5 and TRBJ1-1, with D uncertain. Germline V lookup: CDR1 MNHEY, CDR2 SVGAGI. The V end was cut by 1 base, the J end by 9 bases, with 12 bases between. The CDR3 runs 13 residues. CDR3 region: CASSYFGGLKAFF. The DNA of the CDR3 is TGTGCCAGCAGTTACTTCGGAGGCCTCAAAGCTTTCTTT.

In this sample, this clone is medium-sized (0.01 to 0.1%). The V gene is TRBV5-4, the J gene TRBJ2-1; a possible D gene is TRBD2 (6 bases). V was shortened by 0 bases and J by 6 bases, with 13 bases between the two germline ends. This CDR3 is 15 amino acids long. Germline V CDR1 and CDR2: SGHNT, YYREEE (reference sequence). CDR3 in amino acids: CASSLAPGVGNEQFF. The CDR3 DNA is TGTGCCAGCAGCTTGGCGCCGGGAGTGGGCAATGAGCAGTTCTTC.

The chain recombines TRBV4-2 with TRBJ2-7, with 10 bases matching TRBD1. The CDR3 extends over 15 amino acids. V shed 4 bases and J 5 bases; nucleotides not matched to a gene: 8. CDR1 LGHNA and CDR2 YNFKEQ come from the germline V gene. In nucleotides, the CDR3 is TGTGCCAGCAGCCTCCCCGGGACAGGGGCCCACGAGCAGTACTTC. Translated: CASSLPGTGAHEQYF.

The chain combines TRBV7-9 with TRBJ1-5; D is unclear. Trimming cost V 2 bases and J 1 base, with 3 bases left between them. The germline CDR1 and CDR2 sequences are SEHNR and FQNEAQ (reference sequence). This CDR3 spans 13 amino acids. The DNA of the CDR3 is TGTGCCAGCAGCTTAAGGAGCAATCAGCCCCAGCATTTT. Residues: CASSLRSNQPQHF.

This chain links TRBV4-1 with TRBJ1-5; tentatively, D is TRBD1 (5 bases). The CDR3 has 16 residues. CDR1 MGHRA and CDR2 YSYEKL come from the germline V gene. Trimming took 4 bases from V and 2 from J, leaving 15 bases between them. The CDR3: CASSPSQWGRNQPQHF. CDR3 sequence (DNA): TGCGCCAGCAGCCCCTCTCAGTGGGGCCGCAATCAGCCCCAGCATTTT.

This chain joins TRBV19 and TRBJ1-1, with D tentatively TRBD1 (5 bases). The CDR3 is made up of 16 amino acids. The V and J ends lost 5 bases and 1 base respectively, with 17 bases between them. Looked up from germline, CDR1 is LNHDA and CDR2 is SQIVND (reference sequence). The CDR3 DNA reads TGTGCCAGTAGTGACGGGACCGAAAGAACGAACACTGAAGCTTTCTTT. Its protein is CASSDGTERTNTEAFF.

J is TRBJ2-5 and V is TRBV6-1; a possible D gene is TRBD1 (5 bases). Germline CDR1 reads MNHNS; CDR2 reads SASEGT. V was pared by 4 bases and J by 7 bases, with 22 bases between. This CDR3 has 16 amino acids. The CDR3 loop reads CASSGPGRWGRGTQYF. DNA of the CDR3: TGTGCCAGCAGTGGACCCGGGCGGTGGGGCCGCGGGACCCAGTACTTC.

V gene TRBV2 combines with J gene TRBJ1-1; TRBD1 aligns across 8 bases. The CDR3 runs 14 residues. Trimming cost V 6 bases and J 11 bases; bases outside gene matches: 14. The germline gives CDR1 SNHLY, CDR2 FYNNEI. This chain's CDR3 is CASSKGQGHSSAFF. The DNA for the CDR3 is TGTGCCAGCAGCAAAGGACAGGGCCATTCGTCGGCTTTCTTT.

In nucleotides, the CDR3 is TGTGCCAGCAGGGAGGGACTAGCACCCAAGACCCAGTACTTC. Amino acid sequence: CASREGLAPKTQYF. This chain links TRBV5-5 with TRBJ2-5; 9 bases align to TRBD2. The CDR3 is 14 residues long. The V gene end was trimmed by 5 bases and the J gene end by 6 bases; junction bases not matched to a gene: 8. The germline CDR1 and CDR2 sequences are SGHKS and YYEKEE (reference sequence).